This T cell receptor (beta chain) was identified in a study of regulatory T cells in long-lasting Graves disease. Per the germline V gene, CDR1 is MDHEN and CDR2 is SYDVKM. This CDR3 has 19 amino acids. Trimming shortened V by 2 bases and J by 0 bases, and 17 bases separated the two germline ends. This sample's time point: newly diagnosed GD, antithyroid drugs for less than 3 months. Making the TCR library involved RNA that had been extracted from PBMCs. Study conclusions and caveats: Persistent cases favored TRBV28, TRBJ1-2 and TRBJ2-5. Small numbers of samples may have cut accuracy.

This clonotype was detected many times. The antigen remains undetermined. Investigators prepared the TCR beta libraries by applying iRepertoire HTBI primers and Arm-PCR of CDR3 regions. MiXCR, run by TCRdb on the multiplex PCR reads, gives a single entry per CDR3 protein. The sample contains more than 350,000 distinct CDR3 sequences, 14% to 15% of which appear only once. These same data were also listed under a study on T cells in Graves' hyperthyroidism and ophthalmopathy. That report adds: Patients were excluded because of uncontrolled infection, other autoimmune disease, pregnancy or lactation. Stable hyperthyroidism was told apart from ophthalmopathy by a model built on 13 V-J features.

The clonotype originates from a woman in her 30s with Graves disease. The chain has TRBV28 and TRBJ2-6; D not certain. The sample in question was peripheral blood mononuclear cells (PBMCs), obtained at new diagnosis, from a patient treated with antithyroid drugs. The CDR3 spells CASSLGLSRHGSGANVLTF. In DNA, the CDR3 is TGTGCCAGCAGTTTAGGTTTATCGCGGCATGGCTCTGGGGCCAACGTCCTGACTTTC.